The clone carrying this T cell receptor beta chain came up a few times. The sample comes from a study of T cells after yellow fever vaccination. The CDR3 totals 15 residues. CDR1 is LGHNA and CDR2 is YSLEER in the germline V gene. V lost 1 base and J lost 1; bases outside the gene matches: 3. TCRdb itself ran the 5' RACE reads through MiXCR, one entry per CDR3 protein. The sample has hundreds of thousands of distinct CDR3 sequences, around 16% seen once. This sequence was found in a man younger than 30 who received the YFV17D yellow fever vaccine. The sequences come from PBMCs, collected 4 to 6 days after the first yellow fever vaccination. V and J are TRBV4-3 and TRBJ2-7; 8 bases are shared with TRBD1. Here the CDR3 DNA reads TGCGCCAGCAGCCAAGCCCGGGACAGGTCCTACGAGCAGTACTTC. Protein sequence: CASSQARDRSYEQYF.